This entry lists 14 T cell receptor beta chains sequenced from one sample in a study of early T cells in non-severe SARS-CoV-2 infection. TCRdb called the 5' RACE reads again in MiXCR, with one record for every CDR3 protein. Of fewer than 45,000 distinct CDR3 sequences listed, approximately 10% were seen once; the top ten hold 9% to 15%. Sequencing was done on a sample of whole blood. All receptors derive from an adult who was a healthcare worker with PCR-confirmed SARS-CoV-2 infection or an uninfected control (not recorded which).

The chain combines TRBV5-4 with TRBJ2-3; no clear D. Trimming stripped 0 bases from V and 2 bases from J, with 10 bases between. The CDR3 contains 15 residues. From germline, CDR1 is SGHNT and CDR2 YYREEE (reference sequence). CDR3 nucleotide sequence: TGTGCCAGCAGCTTGGATAGGAAAAACACAGATACGCAGTATTTT. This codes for CASSLDRKNTDTQYF.

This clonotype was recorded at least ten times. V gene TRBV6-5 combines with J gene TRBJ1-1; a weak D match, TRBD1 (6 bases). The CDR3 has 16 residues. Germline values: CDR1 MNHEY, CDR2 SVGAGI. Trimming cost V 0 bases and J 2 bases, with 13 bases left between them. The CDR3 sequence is CASSYSGRGLNTEAFF. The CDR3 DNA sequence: TGTGCCAGCAGTTACTCGGGCAGGGGCCTCAACACTGAAGCTTTCTTT.

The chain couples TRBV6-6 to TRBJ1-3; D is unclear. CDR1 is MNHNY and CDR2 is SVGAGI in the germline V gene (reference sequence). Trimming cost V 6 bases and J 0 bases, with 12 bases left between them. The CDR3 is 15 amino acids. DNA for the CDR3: TGTGCCAGCAGGGAAACAGAGTACTCTGGAAACACCATATATTTT. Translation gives CASRETEYSGNTIYF.

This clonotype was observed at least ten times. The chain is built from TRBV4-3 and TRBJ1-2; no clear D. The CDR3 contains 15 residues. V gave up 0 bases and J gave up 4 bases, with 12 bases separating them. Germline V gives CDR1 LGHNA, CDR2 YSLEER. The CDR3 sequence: CASSQEFRGGYGYTF. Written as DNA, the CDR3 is TGCGCCAGCAGCCAAGAGTTCCGGGGTGGCTATGGCTACACCTTC.

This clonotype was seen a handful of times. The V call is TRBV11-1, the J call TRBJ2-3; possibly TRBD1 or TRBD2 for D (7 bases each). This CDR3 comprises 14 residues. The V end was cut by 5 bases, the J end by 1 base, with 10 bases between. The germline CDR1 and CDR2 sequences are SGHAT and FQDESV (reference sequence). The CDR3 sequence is CASSQGGGTDTQYF. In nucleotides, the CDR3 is TGTGCCAGCAGCCAGGGGGGGGGCACAGATACGCAGTATTTT.

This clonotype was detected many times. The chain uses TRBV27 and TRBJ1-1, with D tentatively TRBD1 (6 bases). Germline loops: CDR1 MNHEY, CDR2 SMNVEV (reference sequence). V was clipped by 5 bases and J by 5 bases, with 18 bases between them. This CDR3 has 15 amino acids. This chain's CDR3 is CASSPGGRGMTEAFF. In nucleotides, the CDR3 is TGTGCCAGCAGTCCCGGTGGCAGGGGTATGACTGAAGCTTTCTTT.

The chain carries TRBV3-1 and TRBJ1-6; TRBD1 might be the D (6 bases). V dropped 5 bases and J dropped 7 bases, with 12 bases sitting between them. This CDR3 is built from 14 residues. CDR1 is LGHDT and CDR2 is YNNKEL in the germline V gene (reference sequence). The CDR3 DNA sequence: TGTGCCAGCAGCTCCCGGGACAAGAATTCACCCCTCCACTTT. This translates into CASSSRDKNSPLHF.

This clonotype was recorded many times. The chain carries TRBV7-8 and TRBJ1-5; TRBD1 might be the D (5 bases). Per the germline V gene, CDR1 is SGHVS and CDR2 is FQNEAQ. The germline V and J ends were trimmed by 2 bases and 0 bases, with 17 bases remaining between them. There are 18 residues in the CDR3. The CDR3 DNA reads TGTGCCAGCAGCTTATCACAGGACCTCCTACTTAGCAATCAGCCCCAGCATTTT. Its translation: CASSLSQDLLLSNQPQHF. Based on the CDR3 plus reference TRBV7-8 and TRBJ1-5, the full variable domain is GAGVSQSPRYKVAKRGQDVALRCDPISGHVSLFWYQQALGQGPEFLTYFQNEAQLDKSGLPSDRFFAERPEGSVSTLKIQRTQQEDSAVYLCASSLSQDLLLSNQPQHFGDGTRLSIL.

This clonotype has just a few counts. In DNA, the CDR3 is TGCGCCAGCTCCCCGGCAGGTCTCCAAGAGACCCAGTACTTC. As protein: CASSPAGLQETQYF. The genes are TRBV5-1 and TRBJ2-5, with D uncertain. Trimming left V 7 bases short and J 1 base short, with 14 bases between. The CDR3 covers 14 residues. Germline V gene lookup returns CDR1 SGHRS and CDR2 YFSETQ.

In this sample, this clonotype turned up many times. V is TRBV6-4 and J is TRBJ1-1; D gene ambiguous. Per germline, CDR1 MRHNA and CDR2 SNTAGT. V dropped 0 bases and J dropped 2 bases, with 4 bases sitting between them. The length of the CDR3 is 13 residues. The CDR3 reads CASSDSDNTEAFF. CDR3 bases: TGTGCCAGCAGTGACTCGGACAACACTGAAGCTTTCTTT.

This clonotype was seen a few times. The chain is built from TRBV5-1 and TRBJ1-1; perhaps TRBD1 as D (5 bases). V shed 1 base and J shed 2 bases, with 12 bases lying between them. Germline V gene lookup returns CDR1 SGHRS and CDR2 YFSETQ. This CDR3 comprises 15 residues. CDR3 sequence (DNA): TGCGCCAGCAGCTTGTTGGGGGATGGAAACACTGAAGCTTTCTTT. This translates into CASSLLGDGNTEAFF.

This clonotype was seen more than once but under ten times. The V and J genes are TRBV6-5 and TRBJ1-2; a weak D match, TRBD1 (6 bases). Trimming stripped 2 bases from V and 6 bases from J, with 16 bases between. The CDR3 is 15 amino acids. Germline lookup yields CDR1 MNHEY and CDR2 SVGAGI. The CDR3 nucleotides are TGTGCCAGCAGTTACGGACAGACGGTAGAAGATGGCTACACCTTC. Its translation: CASSYGQTVEDGYTF.

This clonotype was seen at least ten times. The CDR3 protein is CASSFMELYNEQFF. Here the CDR3 DNA reads TGTGCCAGCAGTTTTATGGAGCTATACAATGAGCAGTTCTTC. The rearrangement links TRBV12-3 or TRBV12-4 to TRBJ2-1; no reliable D call. V was clipped by 3 bases and J by 4 bases, with 10 bases between them. The CDR3 contains 14 residues.

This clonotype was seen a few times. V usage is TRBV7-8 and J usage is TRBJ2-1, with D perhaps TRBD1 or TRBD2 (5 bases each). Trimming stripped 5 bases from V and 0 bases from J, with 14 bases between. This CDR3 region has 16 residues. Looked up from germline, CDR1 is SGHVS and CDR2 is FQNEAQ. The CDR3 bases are TGTGCCAGCAGCCCATGGGACCCCAGCTCCTACAATGAGCAGTTCTTC. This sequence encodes CASSPWDPSSYNEQFF.